Sequencing of this TCR beta chain was carried out in a study of Graves' ophthalmopathy and Graves' hyperthyroidism. TCR beta CDR3 regions were amplified from RNA transcripts. After a first-round RT-PCR with HTBI primers, a second-round multiplex PCR was run. TCRdb itself ran the multiplex PCR reads through MiXCR, one entry per CDR3 protein. This sample carries roughly 600,000 distinct CDR3 sequences, approximately 37% of them seen once, and the ten largest clones take 4% to 5%. Diagnostic conclusions were grounded in clinical symptoms, serum thyroxine, TRAb, thyroid ultrasound and orbital computed tomography. Germline CDR1 is KGHDR and CDR2 is SFDVKD. Trimming shortened V by 3 bases and J by 4 bases, and 15 bases separated the two germline ends. CDR3 length: 17 residues.

Sample: peripheral blood or thyroid tissue (not recorded which). The TCR comes from an adult man with Graves' hyperthyroidism. The chain uses TRBV24-1 and TRBJ2-6, with D maybe TRBD1 (5 bases). The CDR3 reads CATSDPGSSAGANVLTF. CDR3 sequence (DNA): TGTGCCACCAGTGATCCAGGGTCTTCGGCGGGGGCCAACGTCCTGACTTTC.